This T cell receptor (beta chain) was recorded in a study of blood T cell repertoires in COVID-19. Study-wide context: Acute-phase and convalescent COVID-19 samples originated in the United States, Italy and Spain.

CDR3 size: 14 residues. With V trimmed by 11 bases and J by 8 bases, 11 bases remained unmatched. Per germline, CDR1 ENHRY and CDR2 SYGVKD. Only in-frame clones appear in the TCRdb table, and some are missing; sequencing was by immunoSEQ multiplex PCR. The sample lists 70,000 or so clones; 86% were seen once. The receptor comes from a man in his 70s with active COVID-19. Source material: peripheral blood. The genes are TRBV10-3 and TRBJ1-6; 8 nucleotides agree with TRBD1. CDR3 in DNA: TGTGCCTCGACTCCGGACAGGGAGTATTCACCCCTCCACTTT. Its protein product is CASTPDREYSPLHF.